The 22 T cell receptor beta chains in this list originate from one sample, sequenced in a study of blood T cell repertoires in COVID-19. The table came from immunoSEQ multiplex PCR; TCRdb's copy has only in-frame clones and leaves some out. This table holds just over 300,000 clones, about 91% found once. Sequencing input: PBMCs or T cells enriched from blood (not recorded which). The receptor set was obtained from a woman aged 40 to 55 who had recovered from COVID-19.

The V and J genes are TRBV28 and TRBJ1-2; no definite D call. The CDR3 is 13 residues long. Germline CDR1 and CDR2: MDHEN and SYDVKM. V gave up 5 bases and J gave up 8 bases, with 15 bases separating them. The CDR3 region is CASSLRPGGGYTF. CDR3 nucleotides: TGTGCCAGCAGTCTAAGACCGGGAGGAGGCTACACCTTC.

The V and J genes are TRBV10-2 and TRBJ2-1, with TRBD2 matching over 9 bases. Germline loops: CDR1 WSHSY, CDR2 SAAADI. J lost 8 bases, V lost 6 bases, and 5 bases had no gene match. The CDR3 contains 13 residues. CDR3 sequence (DNA): TGCGCCAGCAGGGTTAGCGGGGGTGATGAGCAGTTCTTC. Residues: CASRVSGGDEQFF.

The V and J genes are TRBV3-1 (or the pseudogene TRBV3-2) and TRBJ2-3, with D unclear. Germline V gene sequence: CDR1 LGHDT, CDR2 YNNKEL (reference sequence). Trimming took off 5 bases at V and 5 bases at J, with 8 bases between the two ends. CDR3 length: 12 amino acids. This CDR3 reads CASSSSGDTQYF. CDR3 nucleotides: TGTGCCAGCAGCTCGAGTGGAGATACGCAGTATTTT.

The chain employs TRBV19 and TRBJ2-7, with a tentative D call TRBD1 (6 bases). Germline CDR1 reads LNHDA; CDR2 reads SQIVND (reference sequence). The CDR3 covers 13 residues. V was shortened by 6 bases and J by 4 bases, with 13 bases between the two germline ends. The CDR3 protein is CASRRTGPYEQYF. The CDR3 coding sequence is TGTGCCAGTAGGCGAACAGGGCCGTACGAGCAGTACTTC.

This sequence joins TRBV30 and TRBJ2-3; possibly TRBD1 for D (6 bases). Germline CDR1 GTSNPN, CDR2 SVGIG (reference sequence). V was shortened by 2 bases and J by 5 bases, with 11 bases between the two germline ends. The CDR3 runs 13 residues. The CDR3 DNA is TGTGCCTGGAGTTTACAGGGTTTAGATACGCAGTATTTT. Translating gives CAWSLQGLDTQYF.

The rearrangement joins TRBV12-5 to TRBJ1-2; TRBD1 aligns across 8 bases. CDR3 length equals 14 residues. With 6 bases clipped from V and 4 bases from J, the junction kept 7 bases outside the gene matches. CDR1 is LGHNT and CDR2 is FRNRAP in the germline V gene. CDR3 in DNA: TGTGCTAGTGGGTTAACAGGACAGGGCTATGGCTACACCTTC. Protein product: CASGLTGQGYGYTF.

This clone has only a few counts. This sequence joins TRBV28 and TRBJ1-2, with 8 bases matching TRBD1. There are 14 residues in the CDR3. Germline V CDR1 and CDR2: MDHEN, SYDVKM. Trimming cost V 2 bases and J 8 bases; bases outside gene matches: 7. The CDR3 here is CASSLSSQGAGYTF. CDR3 in DNA: TGTGCCAGCAGTTTAAGTAGTCAGGGGGCAGGCTACACCTTC.

This chain connects TRBV5-1 to TRBJ2-3; D remains ambiguous. The CDR3 has 15 amino acids. Trimming left V 2 bases short and J 5 bases short, with 15 bases between. Germline assignment: CDR1 SGHRS and CDR2 YFSETQ. CDR3 in amino acids: CASSFNGPPRDTQYF. The CDR3 coding sequence is TGCGCCAGCAGCTTTAATGGGCCACCCCGAGATACGCAGTATTTT.

The rearrangement links TRBV5-4 to TRBJ2-3; 8 nucleotides align to TRBD2. The CDR3 contains 15 residues. Germline V gene lookup returns CDR1 SGHNT and CDR2 YYREEE (reference sequence). With V trimmed by 6 bases and J by 4 bases, 10 bases remained unmatched. The CDR3, as DNA: TGTGCCAGCACCTGGGGCGGGGGGAGCTCAGATACGCAGTATTTT. It translates to CASTWGGGSSDTQYF.

The gene calls are TRBV6-5 and TRBJ2-6; D perhaps matches TRBD2 (5 bases). Germline assignment: CDR1 MNHEY and CDR2 SVGAGI. The V and J ends lost 9 bases and 0 bases respectively, with 12 bases between them. The CDR3 loop spans 15 amino acids. CDR3: CASTTGYSGANVLTF. The CDR3 DNA follows: TGTGCCAGTACTACGGGATACTCTGGGGCCAACGTCCTGACTTTC.

Turning to this clone: Compared with germline, one end of the junction differs, possibly owing to a read error. This rearrangement joins TRBV5-6 to TRBJ1-3, with D tentatively TRBD1 (6 bases). The CDR3 runs 16 residues. The germline gives CDR1 SGHDT, CDR2 YYEEEE. The CDR3 here is CASSFRDMSSGSTIYF. The CDR3 DNA is TGTGCCAGCAGCTTTCGGGACATGAGCTCTGGAAGCACCATATATTTT.

The count of this clone is one. This chain links TRBV7-9 with TRBJ1-2, with 7 positions matching TRBD1. CDR3 length: 13 residues. V lost 0 bases to trimming and J lost 9 bases; unmatched junction nucleotides: 4. The germline CDR1 and CDR2 sequences are SEHNR and FQNEAQ (reference sequence). CDR3 coding DNA: TGTGCCAGCAGCTTAGCGATACAGGGGAGCTACACCTTC. This encodes CASSLAIQGSYTF.

The rearrangement links TRBV4-2 to TRBJ1-5; 9 positions match TRBD1. CDR1 is LGHNA and CDR2 is YNFKEQ in the germline V gene. J gave up 7 bases and V 0 bases, and 4 bases lay outside the gene matches. The CDR3 loop spans 15 amino acids. The CDR3 region has the DNA TGTGCCAGCAGCCAAGATGGACAGGGGACCCAGCCCCAGCATTTT. This gives the protein CASSQDGQGTQPQHF.

This chain joins TRBV6-2 or TRBV6-3 and TRBJ1-2; no reliable D call. Trimming cost V 4 bases and J 2 bases, with 11 bases left between them. CDR3 length equals 14 residues. Germline V gene data show CDR1 as MNHEY and CDR2 as SVGEGT. The CDR3 is CASSFVGGNYGYTF. In nucleotides, the CDR3 is TGTGCCAGCAGTTTTGTTGGAGGGAACTATGGCTACACCTTC.

The rearrangement links TRBV11-2 to TRBJ2-7; 11 bases map to TRBD1. CDR3 length: 15 residues. Germline CDR1 is SGHAT and CDR2 is FQNNGV. V dropped 0 bases and J dropped 2; count of bases not matched to a gene: 0. The CDR3 reads CASSLEGQGAYEQYF. CDR3 DNA sequence: TGTGCCAGCAGCTTAGAGGGACAGGGGGCCTACGAGCAGTACTTC.

This clone has just a few counts. The CDR3: CASSTNPGQGSSEQYF. CDR3 coding DNA: TGTGCCAGCAGCACGAATCCGGGACAGGGTTCTAGCGAGCAGTACTTC. The V gene is TRBV11-2, the J gene TRBJ2-7, with 9 nucleotides matching TRBD1. V was clipped by 5 bases and J by 6 bases; unmatched bases: 14. Germline lookup yields CDR1 SGHAT and CDR2 FQNNGV. This CDR3 is 16 amino acids long.

V gene TRBV29-1 combines with J gene TRBJ2-7; D may be TRBD2 (5 bases). Germline V gene lookup returns CDR1 SQVTM and CDR2 ANQGSEA. CDR3 length equals 11 residues. The germline V and J ends were trimmed by 6 bases and 6 bases, with 12 bases remaining between them. CDR3 DNA sequence: TGCAGCGTGGCTAGAGGAGGCGAGCAGTACTTC. As protein: CSVARGGEQYF.

The sample holds one count of this clone. The chain couples TRBV6-6 to TRBJ1-5; TRBD1 might be the D (5 bases). Per germline, CDR1 MNHNY and CDR2 SVGAGI (reference sequence). CDR3 size: 16 residues. V was pared by 2 bases and J by 1 base, with 12 bases between. CDR3 residues: CASSYPTEHSNQPQHF. DNA for the CDR3: TGTGCCAGCAGTTACCCGACAGAACACAGCAATCAGCCCCAGCATTTT.

V and J are TRBV6-2 or TRBV6-3 and TRBJ2-7; 9 bases are shared with TRBD1. Germline CDR1 reads MNHEY; CDR2 reads SVGEGT. J was trimmed by 0 bases and V by 4 bases; bases with no gene match: 4. The CDR3 totals 15 residues. The CDR3 is CASSSGQGFSYEQYF. The CDR3 region has the DNA TGTGCCAGCAGTTCCGGACAGGGGTTCTCCTACGAGCAGTACTTC.

The rearrangement links TRBV29-1 to TRBJ2-3; a weak D match, TRBD2 (6 bases). The CDR3 extends over 15 amino acids. The ends were cut back, 1 base at V and 1 base at J, with 12 bases in the middle. CDR1 SQVTM and CDR2 ANQGSEA come from the germline V gene. CDR3 sequence reads: CSVEVLAHGTDTQYF. The CDR3 nucleotides read TGCAGCGTTGAAGTCCTAGCGCATGGCACAGATACGCAGTATTTT.

There are a few counts of this clone. V gene TRBV19 combines with J gene TRBJ1-1; 11 positions match TRBD1. Germline lookup yields CDR1 LNHDA and CDR2 SQIVND (reference sequence). The CDR3 has 17 residues. Germline trimming cut 2 bases from V and 5 bases from J; bases unmatched to any gene: 10. DNA of the CDR3: TGTGCCAGTAGTATAAGAAGGACAGGGGGCGGTCGGACTGAAGCTTTCTTT. This gives the protein CASSIRRTGGGRTEAFF.

CDR3 residues: CASVWDRGAYEQYF. The CDR3 DNA reads TGTGCTAGTGTTTGGGACAGGGGGGCCTACGAGCAGTACTTC. This chain links TRBV12-5 with TRBJ2-7; 11 bases map to TRBD1. The CDR3 length is 14 residues. Germline V gene sequence: CDR1 LGHNT, CDR2 FRNRAP. Germline trimming cut 7 bases from V and 2 bases from J; bases unmatched to any gene: 4.